The 20 T cell receptor beta chains below come from one sample, sequenced in a study of cytomegalovirus exposure and HLA in healthy donors. In the PCR, 60 Vbeta and 13 Jbeta primers were used. The data were produced by immunoSEQ multiplex PCR, yet TCRdb's version contains in-frame clones alone and is incomplete. Here the sample spans around 75,000 clones, around 76% being singletons. Sequencing used PBMCs. The receptors derive from a man younger than 35 in good health and CMV-seronegative.

Only a few counts were recorded for this clone. The CDR3 DNA reads as TGCAGCGTTGAAGACGGACAGGCCACCGGGGAGCTGTTTTTT. Its protein product is CSVEDGQATGELFF. The J gene is TRBJ2-2, the V gene TRBV29-1; 7 bases match TRBD1. This CDR3 is built from 14 residues. The V gene end was trimmed by 0 bases and the J gene end by 4 bases; junction bases not matched to a gene: 2. Germline CDR1 SQVTM, CDR2 ANQGSEA.

This rearrangement joins TRBV7-9 to TRBJ1-2, with 9 bases identical to TRBD1. The V gene end was trimmed by 5 bases and the J gene end by 6 bases; junction bases not matched to a gene: 7. Germline CDR1 is SEHNR and CDR2 is FQNEAQ (reference sequence). This CDR3 comprises 14 residues. The CDR3 DNA reads as TGTGCCAGCAGCCACCGGGACAGGGAGGATGGCTACACCTTC. It translates to CASSHRDREDGYTF.

The chain has TRBV30 and TRBJ1-4; D not resolved. The germline gives CDR1 GTSNPN, CDR2 SVGIG (reference sequence). This CDR3 is 13 amino acids long. The ends were cut back, 0 bases at V and 7 bases at J, with 9 bases in the middle. Here the CDR3 reads CAWSVSLREKLFF. The CDR3 DNA reads TGTGCCTGGAGTGTATCCCTTCGTGAAAAACTGTTTTTT.

The chain carries TRBV28 and TRBJ2-7; the match to TRBD1 covers 7 bases. V dropped 2 bases and J dropped 0; count of bases not matched to a gene: 7. CDR3 length: 16 residues. The germline V gene encodes CDR1 MDHEN and CDR2 SYDVKM. The CDR3 sequence: CASSLGGTVLSYEQYF. In nucleotides, the CDR3 is TGTGCCAGCAGTTTAGGTGGGACAGTCCTCTCCTACGAGCAGTACTTC.

CDR3 region: CASSLDRDTKNIQYF. The CDR3 nucleotides read TGTGCCAGCAGCTTGGACCGGGACACCAAAAACATTCAGTACTTC. The J gene is TRBJ2-4, the V gene TRBV5-4, with a tentative D call TRBD1 (6 bases). Germline assignment: CDR1 SGHNT and CDR2 YYREEE (reference sequence). The V gene lost 0 bases and the J gene lost 2 bases, with 9 bases spanning the gap. CDR3 length: 15 amino acids.

The chain links TRBV11-2 to TRBJ1-5; 7 nucleotides align to TRBD1. CDR1 is SGHAT, CDR2 FQNNGV, per germline. The CDR3 spans 16 residues. With V trimmed by 0 bases and J by 0 bases, 2 bases remained unmatched. The CDR3 nucleotides are TGTGCCAGCAGCTTAGAGGGGACAGATAGCAATCAGCCCCAGCATTTT. Encoded protein: CASSLEGTDSNQPQHF.

The V call is TRBV29-1, the J call TRBJ1-5; 9 nucleotides align to TRBD1. Germline-derived CDR1 and CDR2 are SQVTM and ANQGSEA. V lost 4 bases, J lost 6 bases, and 7 bases stayed unmatched. The CDR3 spans 14 residues. This chain's CDR3 is CSVATGGAGQPQHF. CDR3 bases: TGCAGCGTTGCTACAGGGGGCGCAGGTCAGCCCCAGCATTTT.

This chain connects TRBV10-3 to TRBJ2-2; D remains unclear. The CDR3 extends over 15 amino acids. Trimming pared 0 bases from V and 3 bases from J, leaving 8 bases between. Germline values: CDR1 ENHRY, CDR2 SYGVKD. CDR3 in DNA: TGTGCCATCAGTGAGTCGAAGGCGGACACCGGGGAGCTGTTTTTT. It codes for CAISESKADTGELFF.

V is TRBV19 and J is TRBJ2-7, with 7 bases fitting TRBD2. V shed 5 bases and J 4 bases; nucleotides not matched to a gene: 8. Looked up from germline, CDR1 is LNHDA and CDR2 is SQIVND (reference sequence). The CDR3 has 14 residues. CDR3 residues: CASSLRVGRYEQYV. The CDR3 DNA follows: TGTGCCAGTAGTCTCAGGGTCGGGAGGTACGAGCAGTACGTC.

This chain joins TRBV2 and TRBJ1-1; the match to TRBD1 covers 7 bases. The germline V gene has CDR1 SNHLY and CDR2 FYNNEI. V trimming: 6 bases; J trimming: 8 bases; junction bases outside the gene matches: 9. The CDR3 length is 13 residues. CDR3 sequence reads: CASSDSRQGEAFF. In DNA form, the CDR3 reads TGTGCCAGCAGCGATTCCCGACAGGGCGAAGCTTTCTTT.

This clone has more than one count but fewer than ten. V is TRBV5-1 and J is TRBJ2-7, with TRBD1 matching 7 bases. This CDR3 comprises 14 residues. The ends lost 4 bases at V and 1 base at J; junction bases unmatched: 5. Germline loops: CDR1 SGHRS, CDR2 YFSETQ. This CDR3 reads CASSLGGGSYEQYF. CDR3 nucleotides: TGCGCCAGCAGCCTAGGGGGCGGATCCTACGAGCAGTACTTC.

CDR3 sequence reads: CASFKTGGYGYTF. CDR3 DNA: TGTGCCAGTTTCAAGACAGGTGGCTATGGCTACACCTTC. The V and J genes are TRBV2 and TRBJ1-2, with D possibly TRBD1 on 6 matching bases. The V and J ends lost 9 bases and 4 bases respectively, with 15 bases between them. Germline loops: CDR1 SNHLY, CDR2 FYNNEI. The CDR3 extends over 13 amino acids.

The chain links TRBV28 to TRBJ2-5, with 12 bases aligning to TRBD1. Germline V CDR1 and CDR2: MDHEN, SYDVKM. CDR3 length: 15 amino acids. The trim removed 5 bases at V and 5 bases at J, leaving 6 bases unmatched. The CDR3 nucleotides read TGTGCCAGCAGTGGGGGACAGGGGGCGCGGGAGACCCAGTACTTC. It translates to CASSGGQGARETQYF. Full variable domain (rest looked up from reference TRBV28 and TRBJ2-5): DVKVTQSSRYLVKRTGEKVFLECVQDMDHENMFWYRQDPGLGLRLIYFSYDVKMKEKGDIPEGYSVSREKKERFSLILESASTNQTSMYLCASSGGQGARETQYFGPGTRLLVL.

The chain links TRBV11-1 to TRBJ1-1, with 12 bases lining up with TRBD1. In germline, CDR1 is SGHAT, CDR2 FQDESV (reference sequence). The CDR3 is 14 residues long. Trimming at V came to 0 bases and at J to 8 bases, leaving 1 base not matched to a gene. The DNA for the CDR3 is TGTGCCAGCAGCTTAGCGGGGACAGGGGGCGAAGCTTTCTTT. Its translation: CASSLAGTGGEAFF.

The chain combines TRBV28 with TRBJ2-7, with D possibly TRBD1 on 5 matching bases. The CDR3 consists of 16 residues. Per germline, CDR1 MDHEN and CDR2 SYDVKM. Trimming removed 2 bases from V and 0 bases from J, with 14 bases in between. CDR3 region: CASSLTAGAYSYEQYV. Written as DNA, the CDR3 is TGTGCCAGCAGTTTAACGGCTGGGGCCTACTCCTACGAGCAGTACGTC.

This clone was counted a few times. The chain combines TRBV7-2 with TRBJ2-1; 16 bases match TRBD2. Germline CDR1 and CDR2: SGHTA and FQGNSA. Losses at the gene ends were 5 bases for V and 10 bases for J; bases not matched to a gene: 5. This CDR3 region has 15 residues. The CDR3 DNA reads as TGTGCCAGCAGCCCGGGACTAGCGGGGGGGGGAGAGCAGTTCTTC. This codes for CASSPGLAGGGEQFF.

Only one count was recorded for this clone. One end of the junction varies from germline; a read error may be responsible. The chain combines TRBV4-2 with TRBJ1-2; D remains ambiguous. The CDR3 runs 13 residues. CDR1 and CDR2 (germline): LGHNA, YNFKEQ. The CDR3, as DNA: TGTGCCGGCAGCCAGAGGGAACTGAATGGCTACACCTTC. As protein: CAGSQRELNGYTF.

This rearrangement joins TRBV27 to TRBJ1-1, with a tentative D call TRBD1 (5 bases). V lost 0 bases and J lost 4, with 12 bases in between. The germline V gene encodes CDR1 MNHEY and CDR2 SMNVEV (reference sequence). The CDR3 loop spans 15 amino acids. The CDR3 spells CASSLSAGFSTEAFF. The CDR3 DNA follows: TGTGCCAGCAGTTTATCAGCAGGGTTTAGCACTGAAGCTTTCTTT.

A word on this clone: The same CDR3 is also encoded by other DNA sequences in this sample. The chain joins TRBV7-9 to TRBJ1-5; 8 nucleotides match TRBD1. CDR1 is SEHNR, CDR2 FQNEAQ, per germline (reference sequence). V lost 8 bases, J lost 4 bases, and 4 bases stayed unmatched. The CDR3 runs 13 residues. CDR3 sequence reads: CASSRGRNQPQHF. The CDR3 DNA is TGTGCCAGCTCCAGGGGGCGGAATCAGCCCCAGCATTTT.

This clone came up a few times. The chain employs TRBV15 and TRBJ1-5; D perhaps matches TRBD1 (5 bases). The CDR3 length is 18 residues. Trimming took off 0 bases at V and 4 bases at J, with 19 bases between the two ends. CDR1 and CDR2 (germline): LNHNV, YYDKDF (reference sequence). The CDR3 is CATSRDDWGGTDNQPQHF. The CDR3 nucleotides read TGTGCCACCAGCAGAGACGACTGGGGGGGTACGGATAATCAGCCCCAGCATTTT.